Each of the 31 T cell receptor beta chains below was sequenced from the same sample in a study of blood T cell repertoires in COVID-19. TCRdb's copy holds only in-frame clones and misses some; the assay was immunoSEQ multiplex PCR. The sample gives 70,000 to 95,000 clones, 70% to 90% of which show up once; about 13% is in the top ten. Material: peripheral blood. The origin of the receptors is a human donor in a cohort sampled during active COVID-19.

This chain joins TRBV6-5 and TRBJ2-7; D is undetermined. The CDR3 runs 14 residues. Germline V CDR1 and CDR2: MNHEY, SVGAGI. The V gene lost 0 bases and the J gene lost 3 bases, with 9 bases spanning the gap. The CDR3 DNA sequence: TGTGCCAGCAGTTACTCAGACTCTTACTACGAGCAGTACTTC. Translation gives CASSYSDSYYEQYF.

The chain has TRBV7-8 and TRBJ1-5; D uncertain. Germline CDR1 reads SGHVS; CDR2 reads FQNEAQ. This CDR3 is 18 amino acids long. V shed 5 bases and J shed 0 bases, with 20 bases lying between them. The CDR3 is CASSPHPGRGFSNQPQHF. The CDR3 DNA sequence: TGTGCCAGCAGCCCACACCCCGGGAGAGGGTTTAGCAATCAGCCCCAGCATTTT. Together with reference TRBV7-8 and TRBJ1-5, the CDR3 gives the full variable domain: GAGVSQSPRYKVAKRGQDVALRCDPISGHVSLFWYQQALGQGPEFLTYFQNEAQLDKSGLPSDRFFAERPEGSVSTLKIQRTQQEDSAVYLCASSPHPGRGFSNQPQHFGDGTRLSIL.

This clone has a handful of counts. J is TRBJ1-6 and V is TRBV28; tentative D call: TRBD1 (5 bases). From germline, CDR1 is MDHEN and CDR2 SYDVKM. V was clipped by 5 bases and J by 10 bases, with 18 bases between them. The CDR3 has 15 residues. In DNA form, the CDR3 reads TGTGCCAGCAGTGGCCGGGGGGTGATTTGGTCACCCCTCCACTTT. It codes for CASSGRGVIWSPLHF.

The chain uses TRBV3-1 (or the pseudogene TRBV3-2) and TRBJ1-2; D unresolved. CDR1 is LGHDT and CDR2 is YNNKEL in the germline V gene (reference sequence). The germline V and J ends were trimmed by 1 base and 4 bases, with 10 bases remaining between them. The CDR3 sequence is 14 residues long. The CDR3 bases are TGTGCCAGCAGCCAAGGGGTCTCGGGCTATGGCTACACCTTC. It is translated as CASSQGVSGYGYTF.

The chain carries TRBV10-1 and TRBJ2-4; 7 nucleotides match TRBD1. Germline CDR1 WNHNN, CDR2 SYGVQD (reference sequence). V lost 3 bases to trimming and J lost 6 bases; unmatched junction nucleotides: 14. There are 17 residues in the CDR3. The CDR3 loop reads CASSDSRAGGGGNIQYF. The CDR3 DNA reads TGCGCCAGCAGTGACTCCAGGGCAGGGGGTGGTGGAAACATTCAGTACTTC.

The gene calls are TRBV4-2 and TRBJ1-1, with D perhaps matching TRBD1 (5 bases). V lost 1 base to trimming and J lost 3 bases, with 9 bases between them. Germline lookup yields CDR1 LGHNA and CDR2 YNFKEQ. CDR3 length: 14 amino acids. DNA for the CDR3: TGTGCCAGCAGCCAAGGGGGCAGGTACACTGAAGCTTTCTTT. Protein sequence: CASSQGGRYTEAFF.

The rearrangement links TRBV5-6 to TRBJ1-2; TRBD1 is a possible D gene (5 bases). V was pared by 4 bases and J by 2 bases, with 15 bases between. The germline gives CDR1 SGHDT, CDR2 YYEEEE. The length of the CDR3 is 15 residues. The CDR3 nucleotides are TGTGCCAGCAGCCTCCCTCGTGGGGGGAACTATGGCTACACCTTC. Encoded protein: CASSLPRGGNYGYTF.

The rearrangement uses TRBV6-5 and TRBJ2-1, with 9 bases matching TRBD2. This CDR3 has 14 amino acids. Germline-derived CDR1 and CDR2 are MNHEY and SVGAGI. V was clipped by 7 bases and J by 6 bases; unmatched bases: 7. The CDR3 is CASNLLAGANEQFF. CDR3 in DNA: TGTGCCAGCAACTTATTAGCGGGGGCCAATGAGCAGTTCTTC.

CDR3 protein: CASSQGFTSGDTQYF. As DNA, the CDR3 is TGTGCCAGCAGCCAGGGATTCACATCGGGAGATACGCAGTATTTT. The genes are TRBV7-2 and TRBJ2-3, with D perhaps matching TRBD1 (5 bases). Germline values: CDR1 SGHTA, CDR2 FQGNSA. V was cut by 5 bases and J by 5 bases, with 17 bases left in between. The CDR3 has 15 amino acids.

This clone was counted a few times. The rearrangement uses TRBV4-1 and TRBJ2-7, with D possibly being TRBD1 (5 bases). CDR3 length: 14 residues. The V gene's germline CDR1 is MGHRA and CDR2 YSYEKL. Trimming took off 1 base at V and 5 bases at J, with 12 bases between the two ends. Here the CDR3 DNA reads TGCGCCAGCAGCCAAGGGTTTGGGGCCAACGAGCAGTACTTC. It translates to CASSQGFGANEQYF.

The chain combines TRBV6-5 with TRBJ2-5; possible D gene TRBD2, 5 bases. Germline values: CDR1 MNHEY, CDR2 SVGAGI. V lost 6 bases, J lost 10 bases, and 21 bases lay in between. The length of the CDR3 is 14 residues. Here the CDR3 reads CASRARWAIRDQYF. In DNA form, the CDR3 reads TGTGCCAGCAGGGCCCGATGGGCGATTCGGGACCAGTACTTC.

The gene calls are TRBV19 and TRBJ2-2; the match to TRBD1 covers 8 bases. Germline CDR1 LNHDA, CDR2 SQIVND (reference sequence). V lost 5 bases to trimming and J lost 6 bases; unmatched junction nucleotides: 5. This CDR3 has 14 residues. CDR3 in DNA: TGTGCCAGTAGTCGGACAGGGTGGGCCGGGGAGCTGTTTTTT. Amino acids: CASSRTGWAGELFF. The whole variable domain, remainder taken from reference TRBV19 and TRBJ2-2, is DGGITQSPKYLFRKEGQNVTLSCEQNLNHDAMYWYRQDPGQGLRLIYYSQIVNDFQKGDIAEGYSVSREKKESFPLTVTSAQKNPTAFYLCASSRTGWAGELFFGEGSRLTVL.

This clone was seen more than once but under ten times. The CDR3, as DNA: TGCGCCAGCAGTCCCGGGGGAGTCCAGGTTGGCTACAATGAGCAGTTCTTC. Translation: CASSPGGVQVGYNEQFF. The rearrangement uses TRBV5-1 and TRBJ2-1; tentative D call: TRBD2 (6 bases). In germline, CDR1 is SGHRS, CDR2 YFSETQ. This CDR3 spans 17 amino acids. With 5 bases removed from V and 3 bases from J, the gap between germline ends came to 21 bases.

The chain carries TRBV6-5 and TRBJ2-7; tentative D call: TRBD2 (5 bases). Looked up from germline, CDR1 is MNHEY and CDR2 is SVGAGI. This CDR3 contains 12 residues. V gave up 7 bases and J gave up 4 bases, with 11 bases separating them. CDR3 coding DNA: TGTGCCAGCATTAATAGGGAGTACGAGCAGTACTTC. It translates to CASINREYEQYF.

This chain links TRBV20-1 with TRBJ1-2, with D unresolved. Looked up from germline, CDR1 is DFQATT and CDR2 is SNEGSKA (reference sequence). Between the trimmed V and J ends, which lost 5 bases and 8 bases, there was a span of 9 bases. This CDR3 comprises 10 residues. As DNA, the CDR3 is TGCAGTGCTGTTTCCGGGGGCTACACCTTC. This sequence encodes CSAVSGGYTF.

J is TRBJ2-3 and V is TRBV7-2; 12 bases align to TRBD2. CDR1 SGHTA and CDR2 FQGNSA come from the germline V gene. Trimming took 5 bases from V and 6 from J; bases not matched to a gene: 12. The CDR3 is made up of 17 amino acids. CDR3: CASSPRTSGAKGDTQYF. CDR3 bases: TGTGCCAGCAGCCCGAGGACTAGCGGGGCGAAAGGGGATACGCAGTATTTT.

The J gene is TRBJ2-3, the V gene TRBV4-3; 9 nucleotides line up with TRBD2. Germline CDR1 LGHNA, CDR2 YSLEER. Trimming took 0 bases from V and 11 from J; bases not matched to a gene: 6. There are 14 residues in the CDR3. The chain's CDR3 is CASSQDAGGLGQYF. Written as DNA, the CDR3 is TGCGCCAGCAGCCAAGATGCGGGGGGGCTTGGGCAGTATTTT.

The chain uses TRBV28 and TRBJ2-1; D gene ambiguous. V was cut by 7 bases and J by 6 bases, with 13 bases left in between. The CDR3 length is 13 residues. Germline-derived CDR1 and CDR2 are MDHEN and SYDVKM. The CDR3 DNA reads TGTGCCAGCACAGTAGGAGTTCCCAATGAGCAGTTCTTC. Encoded protein: CASTVGVPNEQFF. Looking up the rest from reference TRBV28 and TRBJ2-1 gives the full variable domain: DVKVTQSSRYLVKRTGEKVFLECVQDMDHENMFWYRQDPGLGLRLIYFSYDVKMKEKGDIPEGYSVSREKKERFSLILESASTNQTSMYLCASTVGVPNEQFFGPGTRLTVL.

This clone was seen a single time. The rearrangement uses TRBV16 and TRBJ1-5, with D perhaps TRBD1 (6 bases). Trimming stripped 4 bases from V and 7 bases from J, with 11 bases between. Germline CDR1 KGHSY, CDR2 FQNENV. This CDR3 has 13 residues. The CDR3 DNA is TGTGCCAGCAGCCGGGACATCATGCAGCCCCAGCATTTT. Protein: CASSRDIMQPQHF.

The chain combines TRBV15 with TRBJ2-2; D unclear. Trimming took 8 bases from V and 0 from J, leaving 10 bases between them. CDR1 and CDR2 (germline): LNHNV, YYDKDF (reference sequence). This CDR3 is 14 amino acids long. In DNA, the CDR3 is TGTGCCACCGAGGTACTTGCGAACACCGGGGAGCTGTTTTTT. It codes for CATEVLANTGELFF.

The chain uses TRBV12-5 and TRBJ1-3, with D perhaps matching TRBD1 (6 bases). V was pared by 5 bases and J by 7 bases, with 18 bases between. Germline V CDR1 and CDR2: LGHNT, FRNRAP. CDR3 length equals 15 residues. CDR3 sequence: CASGQRDNFRNTIYF. DNA of the CDR3: TGTGCTAGTGGTCAGCGGGACAATTTTAGGAACACCATATATTTT.

This chain links TRBV19 with TRBJ1-6; 9 positions agree with TRBD1. The CDR3 contains 14 residues. CDR1 LNHDA and CDR2 SQIVND come from the germline V gene (reference sequence). Losses at the gene ends were 6 bases for V and 12 bases for J; bases not matched to a gene: 9. The CDR3 DNA reads as TGTGCCAGTAGCCCTGGGGACAGGGTGAAACCCCTCCACTTT. Translation gives CASSPGDRVKPLHF.

J is TRBJ1-1 and V is TRBV7-6; possibly TRBD1 for D (5 bases). The CDR3 length is 13 residues. With 2 bases removed from V and 5 bases from J, the gap between germline ends came to 9 bases. Germline values: CDR1 SGHVS, CDR2 FNYEAQ. The CDR3 sequence is CASSLRQRTEAFF. For the CDR3, the DNA is TGTGCCAGCAGCTTAAGACAGAGGACTGAAGCTTTCTTT.

The chain combines TRBV2 with TRBJ1-5; maybe TRBD1 (6 bases). This CDR3 is 13 amino acids long. From germline, CDR1 is SNHLY and CDR2 FYNNEI. Trimming stripped 3 bases from V and 6 bases from J, with 9 bases between. This CDR3 is CASSDQGIQPQHF. CDR3 DNA sequence: TGTGCCAGCAGTGATCAGGGGATTCAGCCCCAGCATTTT. The full variable domain, in which reference TRBV2 and TRBJ1-5 provide the parts outside the CDR3, is EPEVTQTPSHQVTQMGQEVILRCVPISNHLYFYWYRQILGQKVEFLVSFYNNEISEKSEIFDDQFSVERPDGSNFTLKIRSTKLEDSAMYFCASSDQGIQPQHFGDGTRLSIL.

V and J are TRBV5-1 and TRBJ1-6, with D possibly matching TRBD1 (6 bases). Trimming stripped 3 bases from V and 7 bases from J, with 17 bases between. Germline V gene sequence: CDR1 SGHRS, CDR2 YFSETQ. This CDR3 is built from 16 residues. The CDR3 here is CASSSDSGWGNSPLHF. CDR3 sequence (DNA): TGCGCCAGCAGCTCGGACAGTGGTTGGGGAAATTCACCCCTCCACTTT.

This clone was seen a single time. The chain uses TRBV24-1 and TRBJ2-3; 12 nucleotides agree with TRBD2. Germline CDR1 and CDR2: KGHDR and SFDVKD. Unmatched junction bases numbered 8, after V lost 5 bases and J lost 6 bases. This CDR3 has 16 residues. The CDR3 is CATSGQTSGGADTQYF. The DNA for the CDR3 is TGTGCCACCAGTGGTCAGACTAGCGGGGGTGCGGATACGCAGTATTTT.

The chain couples TRBV6-2 or TRBV6-3 to TRBJ1-2, with 8 bases lining up with TRBD1. Germline-derived CDR1 and CDR2 are MNHEY and SVGEGT. With V trimmed by 7 bases and J by 5 bases, 9 bases remained unmatched. This CDR3 is 14 amino acids long. CDR3 region: CASTPDRDGYGYTF. For the CDR3, the DNA is TGTGCCAGCACCCCGGACAGGGATGGGTATGGCTACACCTTC.

The V call is TRBV7-9, the J call TRBJ1-1; D is ambiguous. Germline CDR1 and CDR2: SEHNR and FQNEAQ (reference sequence). The CDR3 loop spans 13 amino acids. V shed 6 bases and J shed 1 base, with 9 bases lying between them. The CDR3, as DNA: TGTGCCAGCAGTTTTAGTAAGAACACTGAAGCTTTCTTT. This encodes CASSFSKNTEAFF.

J is TRBJ1-2 and V is TRBV25-1; D not certain. CDR3 length: 15 amino acids. Germline CDR1 reads MGHDK; CDR2 reads SYGVNS. Trimming removed 3 bases from V and 4 bases from J, with 15 bases in between. For the CDR3, the DNA is TGTGCCAGCAGTGACCCGAGGGAGCTTAGCTATGGCTACACCTTC. It translates to CASSDPRELSYGYTF.

The chain recombines TRBV6-2 or TRBV6-3 with TRBJ2-3, with D unclear. Trimming cost V 3 bases and J 2 bases, with 9 bases left between them. The CDR3 spans 14 residues. Germline V lookup: CDR1 MNHEY, CDR2 SVGEGT. CDR3 DNA sequence: TGTGCCAGCAGTTATACCGGAGCCACAGATACGCAGTATTTT. Its protein is CASSYTGATDTQYF.

The chain has TRBV5-4 and TRBJ2-5; 7 bases align to TRBD2. Trimming at V came to 5 bases and at J to 3 bases, leaving 1 base not matched to a gene. Germline V gene sequence: CDR1 SGHNT, CDR2 YYREEE (reference sequence). The CDR3 totals 12 residues. Written as DNA, the CDR3 is TGTGCCAGCAGTCGGGGGGAAGAGACCCAGTACTTC. Its translation: CASSRGEETQYF. Variable domain in full (rest from reference TRBV5-4 and TRBJ2-5): ETGVTQSPTHLIKTRGQQVTLRCSSQSGHNTVSWYQQALGQGPQFIFQYYREEENGRGNFPPRFSGLQFPNYSSELNVNALELDDSALYLCASSRGEETQYFGPGTRLLVL.